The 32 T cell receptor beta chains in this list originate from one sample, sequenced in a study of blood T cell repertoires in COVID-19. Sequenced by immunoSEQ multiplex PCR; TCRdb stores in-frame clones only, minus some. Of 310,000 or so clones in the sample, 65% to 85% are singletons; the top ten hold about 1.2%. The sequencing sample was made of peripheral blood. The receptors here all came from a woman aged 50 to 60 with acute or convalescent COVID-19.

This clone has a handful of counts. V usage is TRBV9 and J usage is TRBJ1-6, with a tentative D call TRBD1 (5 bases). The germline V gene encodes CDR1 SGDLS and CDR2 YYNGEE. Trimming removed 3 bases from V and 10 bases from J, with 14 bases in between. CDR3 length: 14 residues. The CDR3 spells CASSAGGVFSPLHF. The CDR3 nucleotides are TGTGCCAGCAGCGCTGGGGGGGTCTTCTCACCCCTCCACTTT. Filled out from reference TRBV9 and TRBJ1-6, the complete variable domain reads DSGVTQTPKHLITATGQRVTLRCSPRSGDLSVYWYQQSLDQGLQFLIQYYNGEERAKGNILERFSAQQFPDLHSELNLSSLELGDSALYFCASSAGGVFSPLHFGNGTRLTVT.

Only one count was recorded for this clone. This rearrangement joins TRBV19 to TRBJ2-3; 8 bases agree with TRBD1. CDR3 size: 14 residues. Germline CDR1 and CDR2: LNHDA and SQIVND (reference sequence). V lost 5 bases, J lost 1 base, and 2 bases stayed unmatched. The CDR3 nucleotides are TGTGCCAGTAGTTCGACAGGGGGCACAGATACGCAGTATTTT. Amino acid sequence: CASSSTGGTDTQYF.

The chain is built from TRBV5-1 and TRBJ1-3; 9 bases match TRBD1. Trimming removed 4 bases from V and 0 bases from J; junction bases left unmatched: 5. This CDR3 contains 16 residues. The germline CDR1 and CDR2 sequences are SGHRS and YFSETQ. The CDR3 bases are TGCGCCAGCAGCCAAACAGGGGGCGGCTCTGGAAACACCATATATTTT. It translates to CASSQTGGGSGNTIYF.

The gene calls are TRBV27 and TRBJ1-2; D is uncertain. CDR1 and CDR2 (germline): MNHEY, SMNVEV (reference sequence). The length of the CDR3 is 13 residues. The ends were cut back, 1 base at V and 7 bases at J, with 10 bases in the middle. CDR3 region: CASSLLAGSGYTF. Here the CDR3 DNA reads TGTGCCAGCAGTTTATTAGCCGGCTCTGGCTACACCTTC.

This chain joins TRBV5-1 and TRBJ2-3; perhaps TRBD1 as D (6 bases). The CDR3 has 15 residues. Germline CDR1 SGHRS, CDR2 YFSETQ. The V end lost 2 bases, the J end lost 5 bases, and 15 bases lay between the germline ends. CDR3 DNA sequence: TGCGCCAGCAGCTTCGGCCGATTAGGGGGAGATACGCAGTATTTT. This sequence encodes CASSFGRLGGDTQYF.

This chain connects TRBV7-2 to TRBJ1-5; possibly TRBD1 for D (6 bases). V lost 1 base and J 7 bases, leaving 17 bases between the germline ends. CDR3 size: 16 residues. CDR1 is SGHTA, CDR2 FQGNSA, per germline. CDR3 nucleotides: TGTGCCAGCAGCTTAGAGGGGGGGAGGGTTTGGCAGCCCCAGCATTTT. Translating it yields CASSLEGGRVWQPQHF.

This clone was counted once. Here the CDR3 DNA reads TGTGCCAGCAGTGCCCCGGGACAGGGGTCACCCCTCCACTTT. It specifies CASSAPGQGSPLHF. The gene calls are TRBV6-6 and TRBJ1-6, with 10 nucleotides matching TRBD1. Per germline, CDR1 MNHNY and CDR2 SVGAGI (reference sequence). The CDR3 has 14 amino acids. V lost 5 bases, J lost 10 bases, and 5 bases stayed unmatched.

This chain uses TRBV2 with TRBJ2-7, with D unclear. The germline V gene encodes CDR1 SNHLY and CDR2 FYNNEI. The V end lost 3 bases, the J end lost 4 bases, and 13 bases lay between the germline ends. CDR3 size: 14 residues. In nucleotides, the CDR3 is TGTGCCAGCAGTGATGCCTCAATGACTTACGAGCAGTACGTC. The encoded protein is CASSDASMTYEQYV.

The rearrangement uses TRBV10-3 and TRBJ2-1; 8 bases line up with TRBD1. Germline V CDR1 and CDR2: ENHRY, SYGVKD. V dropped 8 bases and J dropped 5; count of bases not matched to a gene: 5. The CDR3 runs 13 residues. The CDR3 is CAILRTGNNEQFF. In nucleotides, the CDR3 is TGTGCCATCCTCCGGACAGGGAACAATGAGCAGTTCTTC.

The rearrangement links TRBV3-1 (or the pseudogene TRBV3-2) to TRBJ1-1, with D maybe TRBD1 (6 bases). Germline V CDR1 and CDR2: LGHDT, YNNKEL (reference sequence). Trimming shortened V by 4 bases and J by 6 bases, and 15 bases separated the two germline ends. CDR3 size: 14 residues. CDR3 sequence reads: CASSLRQEGPEAFF. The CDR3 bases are TGTGCCAGCAGCCTAAGACAGGAAGGGCCTGAAGCTTTCTTT.

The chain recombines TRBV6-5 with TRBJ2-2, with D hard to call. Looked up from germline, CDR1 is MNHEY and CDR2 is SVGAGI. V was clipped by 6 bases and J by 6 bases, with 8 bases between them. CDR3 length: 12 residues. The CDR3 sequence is CASRAGAGELFF. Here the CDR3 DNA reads TGTGCCAGCAGGGCAGGTGCCGGGGAGCTGTTTTTT.

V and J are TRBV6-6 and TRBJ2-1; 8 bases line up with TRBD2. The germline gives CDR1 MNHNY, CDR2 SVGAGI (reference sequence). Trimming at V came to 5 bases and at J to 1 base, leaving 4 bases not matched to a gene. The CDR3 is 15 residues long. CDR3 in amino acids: CASSTTSGSYNEQFF. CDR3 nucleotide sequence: TGTGCCAGCAGTACCACTAGCGGTTCCTACAATGAGCAGTTCTTC.

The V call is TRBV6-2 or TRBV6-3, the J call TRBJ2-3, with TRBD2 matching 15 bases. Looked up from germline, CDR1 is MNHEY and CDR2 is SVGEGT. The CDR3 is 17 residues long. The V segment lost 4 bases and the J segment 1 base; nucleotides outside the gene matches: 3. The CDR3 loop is CASSWTSGRAGTDTQYF. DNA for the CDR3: TGTGCCAGCAGTTGGACTAGCGGGAGGGCCGGCACAGATACGCAGTATTTT.

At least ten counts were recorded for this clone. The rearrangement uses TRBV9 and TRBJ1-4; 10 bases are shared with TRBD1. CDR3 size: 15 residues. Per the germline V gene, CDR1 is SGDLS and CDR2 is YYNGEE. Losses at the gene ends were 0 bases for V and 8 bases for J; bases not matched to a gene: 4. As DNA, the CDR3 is TGTGCCAGCAGCGTAGTGTCGGGACAGGGGGAAAAACTGTTTTTT. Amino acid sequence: CASSVVSGQGEKLFF.

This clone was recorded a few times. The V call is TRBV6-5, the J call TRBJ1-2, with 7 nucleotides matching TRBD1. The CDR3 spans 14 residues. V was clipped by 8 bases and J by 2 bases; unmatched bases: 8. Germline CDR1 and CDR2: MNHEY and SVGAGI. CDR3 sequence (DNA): TGTGCCAGCGGCCCGGGACAGATGAACTATGGCTACACCTTC. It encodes CASGPGQMNYGYTF.

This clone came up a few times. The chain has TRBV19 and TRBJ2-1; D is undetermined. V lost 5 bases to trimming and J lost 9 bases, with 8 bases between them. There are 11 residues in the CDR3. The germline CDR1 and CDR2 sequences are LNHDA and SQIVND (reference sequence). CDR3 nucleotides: TGTGCCAGTAGTGTCCTAGGTGAGCAGTTCTTC. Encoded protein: CASSVLGEQFF.

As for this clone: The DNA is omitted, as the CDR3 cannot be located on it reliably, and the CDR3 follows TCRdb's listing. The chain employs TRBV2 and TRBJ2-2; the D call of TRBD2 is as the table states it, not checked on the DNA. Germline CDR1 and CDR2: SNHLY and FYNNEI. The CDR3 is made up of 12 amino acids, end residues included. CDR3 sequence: CASSLRAGELFF.

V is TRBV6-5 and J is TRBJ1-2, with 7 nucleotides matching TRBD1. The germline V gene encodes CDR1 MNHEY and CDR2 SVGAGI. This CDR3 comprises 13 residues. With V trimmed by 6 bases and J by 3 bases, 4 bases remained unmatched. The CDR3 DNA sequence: TGTGCCAGCAGGACAGGGCTGGACTATGGCTACACCTTC. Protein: CASRTGLDYGYTF.

In DNA form, the CDR3 reads TGTGCCAGCAGCCAAGATGGCAGATATCGTGGCTACACCTTC. Encoded protein: CASSQDGRYRGYTF. The chain has TRBV3-1 (or the pseudogene TRBV3-2) and TRBJ1-2; D unclear. The CDR3 runs 14 residues. Germline loops: CDR1 LGHDT, CDR2 YNNKEL (reference sequence). V gave up 0 bases and J gave up 7 bases, with 12 bases separating them.

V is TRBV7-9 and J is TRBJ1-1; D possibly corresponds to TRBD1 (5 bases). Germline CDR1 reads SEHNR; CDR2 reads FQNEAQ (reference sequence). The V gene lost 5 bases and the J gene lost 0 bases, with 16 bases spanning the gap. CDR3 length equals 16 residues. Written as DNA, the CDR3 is TGTGCCAGCAGCACCCCGGTGGGGGGAATGAACACTGAAGCTTTCTTT. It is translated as CASSTPVGGMNTEAFF. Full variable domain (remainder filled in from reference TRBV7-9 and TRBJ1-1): DTGVSQNPRHKITKRGQNVTFRCDPISEHNRLYWYRQTLGQGPEFLTYFQNEAQLEKSRLLSDRFSAERPKGSFSTLEIQRTEQGDSAMYLCASSTPVGGMNTEAFFGQGTRLTVV.

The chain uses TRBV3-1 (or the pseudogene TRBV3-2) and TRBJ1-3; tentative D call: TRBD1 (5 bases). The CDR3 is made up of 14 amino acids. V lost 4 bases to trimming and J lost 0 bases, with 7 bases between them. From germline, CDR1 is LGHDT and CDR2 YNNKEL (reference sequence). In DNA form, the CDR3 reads TGTGCCAGCAGCCGACAGAGCTCTGGAAACACCATATATTTT. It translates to CASSRQSSGNTIYF.

In DNA form, the CDR3 reads TGCGCCAGCAGCTTGGGGTCGACAGGTCGTTCCTACGAGCAGTACTTC. This encodes CASSLGSTGRSYEQYF. This chain connects TRBV5-1 to TRBJ2-7, with TRBD1 as a possible D gene (6 bases). CDR1 and CDR2 from the germline V gene are SGHRS and YFSETQ. V lost 0 bases to trimming and J lost 1 base, with 14 bases between them. The CDR3 is made up of 16 amino acids. The variable domain in full, with the rest retrieved from reference TRBV5-1 and TRBJ2-7, is KAGVTQTPRYLIKTRGQQVTLSCSPISGHRSVSWYQQTPGQGLQFLFEYFSETQRNKGNFPGRFSGRQFSNSRSEMNVSTLELGDSALYLCASSLGSTGRSYEQYFGPGTRLTVT.

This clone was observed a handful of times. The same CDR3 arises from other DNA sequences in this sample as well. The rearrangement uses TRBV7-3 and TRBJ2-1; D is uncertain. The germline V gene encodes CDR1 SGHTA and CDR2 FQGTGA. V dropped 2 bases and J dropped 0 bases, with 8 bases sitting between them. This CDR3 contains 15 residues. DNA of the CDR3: TGTGCCAGCAGCTTAGCTGCGAGCTCCTACAATGAGCAGTTCTTC. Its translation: CASSLAASSYNEQFF.

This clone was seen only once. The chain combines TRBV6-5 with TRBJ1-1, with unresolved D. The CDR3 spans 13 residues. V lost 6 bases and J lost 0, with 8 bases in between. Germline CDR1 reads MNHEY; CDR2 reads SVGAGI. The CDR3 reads CASSTDLNTEAFF. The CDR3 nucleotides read TGTGCCAGCAGCACGGACTTGAACACTGAAGCTTTCTTT.

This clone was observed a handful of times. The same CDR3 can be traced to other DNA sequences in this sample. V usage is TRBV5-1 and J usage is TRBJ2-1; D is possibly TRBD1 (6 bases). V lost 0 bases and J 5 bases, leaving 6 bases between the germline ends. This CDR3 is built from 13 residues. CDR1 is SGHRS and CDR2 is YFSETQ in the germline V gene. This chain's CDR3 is CASSLGTDNEQFF. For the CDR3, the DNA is TGCGCCAGCAGCTTGGGGACAGACAATGAGCAGTTCTTC.

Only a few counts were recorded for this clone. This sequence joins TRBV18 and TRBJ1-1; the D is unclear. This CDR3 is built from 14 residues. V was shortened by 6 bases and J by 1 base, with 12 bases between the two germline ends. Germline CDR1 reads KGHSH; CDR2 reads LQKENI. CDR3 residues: CASSPLTENTEAFF. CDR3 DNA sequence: TGTGCCAGCTCCCCTCTCACAGAGAACACTGAAGCTTTCTTT.

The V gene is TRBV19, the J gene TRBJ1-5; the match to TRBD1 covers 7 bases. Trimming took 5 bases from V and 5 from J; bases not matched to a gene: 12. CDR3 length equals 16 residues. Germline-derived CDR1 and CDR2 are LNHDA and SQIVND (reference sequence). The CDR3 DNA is TGTGCCAGTAGTTGGACGCCCAACAGGGGCGATCAGCCCCAGCATTTT. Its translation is CASSWTPNRGDQPQHF.

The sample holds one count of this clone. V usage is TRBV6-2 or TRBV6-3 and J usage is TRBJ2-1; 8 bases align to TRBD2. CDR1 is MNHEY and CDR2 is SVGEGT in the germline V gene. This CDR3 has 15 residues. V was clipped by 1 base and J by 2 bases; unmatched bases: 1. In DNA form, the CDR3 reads TGTGCCAGCAGTTACTTGACTAGCGCCTACAATGAGCAGTTCTTC. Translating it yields CASSYLTSAYNEQFF.

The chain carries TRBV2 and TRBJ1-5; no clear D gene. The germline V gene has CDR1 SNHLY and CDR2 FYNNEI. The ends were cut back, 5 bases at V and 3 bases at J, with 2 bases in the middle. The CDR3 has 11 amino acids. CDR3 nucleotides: TGTGCCAGCAGTTACAATCAGCCCCAGCATTTT. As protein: CASSYNQPQHF. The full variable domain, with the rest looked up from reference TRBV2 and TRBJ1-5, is EPEVTQTPSHQVTQMGQEVILRCVPISNHLYFYWYRQILGQKVEFLVSFYNNEISEKSEIFDDQFSVERPDGSNFTLKIRSTKLEDSAMYFCASSYNQPQHFGDGTRLSIL.

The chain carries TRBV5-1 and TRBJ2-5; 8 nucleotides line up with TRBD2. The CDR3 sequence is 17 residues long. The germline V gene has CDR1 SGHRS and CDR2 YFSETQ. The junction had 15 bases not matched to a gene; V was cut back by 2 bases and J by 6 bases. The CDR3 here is CASSLSPAGGVVKTQYF. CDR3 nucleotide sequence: TGCGCCAGCAGCTTATCCCCCGCCGGGGGGGTCGTGAAGACCCAGTACTTC.

The CDR3 DNA reads as TGCGCCAGCAGCGTCGGAGGGGGACAGTATAATTCACCCCTCCACTTT. Protein product: CASSVGGGQYNSPLHF. The chain has TRBV5-1 and TRBJ1-6; 7 nucleotides match TRBD1. There are 16 residues in the CDR3. Germline assignment: CDR1 SGHRS and CDR2 YFSETQ. V shed 4 bases and J 4 bases; nucleotides not matched to a gene: 8.

The CDR3: CASSIAFGPRNEKLFF. CDR3 DNA sequence: TGTGCCAGTAGTATCGCCTTTGGCCCTCGAAATGAAAAACTGTTTTTT. The chain joins TRBV19 to TRBJ1-4; D remains unclear. The V and J ends lost 3 bases and 5 bases respectively, with 16 bases between them. The V gene's germline CDR1 is LNHDA and CDR2 SQIVND (reference sequence). The CDR3 has 16 residues.